Each of the 20 T cell receptor beta chains below was sequenced from the same sample in a study of blood T cell repertoires in COVID-19. Measured with immunoSEQ multiplex PCR; TCRdb has only the in-frame clones, and not every one. Among 110,000 or so clones listed, approximately 80% were seen once. The specimen was peripheral blood. These receptors originate from a woman in her seventies with acute or convalescent COVID-19.

The rearrangement links TRBV2 to TRBJ1-5; D gene ambiguous. The CDR3 consists of 15 residues. Germline V gene lookup returns CDR1 SNHLY and CDR2 FYNNEI. V was pared by 3 bases and J by 5 bases, with 14 bases between. The CDR3 DNA reads TGTGCCAGCAGTGAGGTGGGAGCGAGCGATCAGCCCCAGCATTTT. Residues: CASSEVGASDQPQHF. The whole variable domain, filled in from reference TRBV2 and TRBJ1-5, reads EPEVTQTPSHQVTQMGQEVILRCVPISNHLYFYWYRQILGQKVEFLVSFYNNEISEKSEIFDDQFSVERPDGSNFTLKIRSTKLEDSAMYFCASSEVGASDQPQHFGDGTRLSIL.

This clone was counted between two and nine times. The CDR3 DNA follows: TGTGCCAGCAGCCTTGAGCACGAGCAGTACTTC. Translation gives CASSLEHEQYF. The chain combines TRBV5-6 with TRBJ2-7, with no clear D. Looked up from germline, CDR1 is SGHDT and CDR2 is YYEEEE. The ends were cut back, 4 bases at V and 5 bases at J, with 7 bases in the middle. The CDR3 totals 11 residues.

The J gene is TRBJ1-6, the V gene TRBV5-1; D gene ambiguous. Looked up from germline, CDR1 is SGHRS and CDR2 is YFSETQ. With 0 bases removed from V and 0 bases from J, the gap between germline ends came to 4 bases. This CDR3 spans 15 amino acids. CDR3 nucleotides: TGCGCCAGCAGCTTGGAGAGCTCCTATAATTCACCCCTCCACTTT. Its protein is CASSLESSYNSPLHF. The full variable domain, rest sourced from reference TRBV5-1 and TRBJ1-6, is KAGVTQTPRYLIKTRGQQVTLSCSPISGHRSVSWYQQTPGQGLQFLFEYFSETQRNKGNFPGRFSGRQFSNSRSEMNVSTLELGDSALYLCASSLESSYNSPLHFGNGTRLTVT.

The V gene is TRBV7-8, the J gene TRBJ1-2; 8 bases are a match to TRBD1. This CDR3 is 19 amino acids long. CDR1 and CDR2 (germline): SGHVS, FQNEAQ. Trimming at V came to 2 bases and at J to 4 bases, leaving 18 bases not matched to a gene. CDR3: CASSLRVPGQDSIRYGYTF. CDR3 coding DNA: TGTGCCAGCAGCTTACGGGTCCCGGGACAGGACTCAATTCGCTATGGCTACACCTTC.

The V gene is TRBV5-4, the J gene TRBJ2-1; 12 positions agree with TRBD1. The CDR3 loop spans 16 amino acids. CDR1 is SGHNT, CDR2 YYREEE, per germline (reference sequence). V dropped 6 bases and J dropped 5; count of bases not matched to a gene: 9. This CDR3 reads CASNPRDRGLDNEQFF. For the CDR3, the DNA is TGTGCCAGCAATCCCAGGGACAGGGGGCTCGACAATGAGCAGTTCTTC.

This clone has more than one count but fewer than ten. The chain is built from TRBV6-2 or TRBV6-3 and TRBJ2-3, with 7 bases fitting TRBD1. V lost 3 bases, J lost 6 bases, and 12 bases stayed unmatched. CDR1 is MNHEY, CDR2 SVGEGT, per germline. CDR3 size: 16 residues. The CDR3 bases are TGTGCCAGCAGTTATGCCGCGACAGGGTTGGCTGATACGCAGTATTTT. Translation gives CASSYAATGLADTQYF.

This chain uses TRBV9 with TRBJ2-4, with D tentatively TRBD2 (5 bases). V lost 6 bases and J 3 bases, leaving 13 bases between the germline ends. Germline V gives CDR1 SGDLS, CDR2 YYNGEE. This CDR3 has 14 residues. The CDR3 loop reads CASKGGRDKNIQYF. DNA for the CDR3: TGTGCCAGCAAGGGTGGACGGGACAAAAACATTCAGTACTTC.

This clone was recorded once. The V gene is TRBV28, the J gene TRBJ2-3, with 8 bases that match TRBD1. The V gene end was trimmed by 7 bases and the J gene end by 8 bases; junction bases not matched to a gene: 8. CDR1 is MDHEN, CDR2 SYDVKM, per germline. This CDR3 spans 13 amino acids. CDR3 residues: CASKDRVGGTQYF. Written as DNA, the CDR3 is TGTGCCAGCAAGGACAGGGTGGGGGGTACGCAGTATTTT.

The J gene is TRBJ1-6, the V gene TRBV19, with 7 bases identical to TRBD1. V shed 6 bases and J 4 bases; nucleotides not matched to a gene: 3. CDR1 and CDR2 (germline): LNHDA, SQIVND (reference sequence). The CDR3 loop spans 14 amino acids. Here the CDR3 DNA reads TGTGCCAGTAGCTTGGGACAGTATAATTCACCCCTCCACTTT. This sequence encodes CASSLGQYNSPLHF.

The table lists this clone with a few counts. The chain employs TRBV19 and TRBJ2-2; D might be TRBD2 (5 bases). The CDR3 is made up of 14 amino acids. The V gene lost 3 bases and the J gene lost 4 bases, with 9 bases spanning the gap. Per germline, CDR1 LNHDA and CDR2 SQIVND (reference sequence). CDR3 sequence: CASSMSGSTGELFF. Here the CDR3 DNA reads TGTGCCAGTAGTATGAGTGGGAGCACCGGGGAGCTGTTTTTT.

The chain carries TRBV2 and TRBJ1-1, with a possible D match to TRBD1 (5 bases). Trimming pared 6 bases from V and 6 bases from J, leaving 11 bases between. The CDR3 has 12 residues. Germline V gene lookup returns CDR1 SNHLY and CDR2 FYNNEI. The CDR3 region is CASRGGGAEAFF. Written as DNA, the CDR3 is TGTGCCAGCAGGGGCGGGGGAGCTGAAGCTTTCTTT.

The genes are TRBV18 and TRBJ1-2; 9 bases agree with TRBD1. This CDR3 comprises 15 residues. The V gene's germline CDR1 is KGHSH and CDR2 LQKENI. Trimming removed 3 bases from V and 4 bases from J; junction bases left unmatched: 6. The CDR3 region is CASSPEMGQGYGYTF. As DNA, the CDR3 is TGTGCCAGCTCACCCGAAATGGGACAGGGCTATGGCTACACCTTC.

The rearrangement links TRBV21-1 to TRBJ2-7; TRBD2, the table's D call, was not compared with the DNA. TRBV21-1 is assigned pseudogene status. This CDR3 is built from 19 residues. CDR3 in DNA: TGTGCCAGCAGCAAAGTCACCGACGGGGGGGACTCCCCCGGCCACGAGCAGTACTTC. Translation gives CASSKVTDGGDSPGHEQYF.

This sequence joins TRBV19 and TRBJ2-7; D unresolved. Between the trimmed V and J ends, which lost 7 bases and 2 bases, there was a span of 18 bases. The CDR3 has 15 amino acids. Germline V gene data show CDR1 as LNHDA and CDR2 as SQIVND (reference sequence). As DNA, the CDR3 is TGTGCCAGTACCCCTGGTGGTAATCTAGCCTACGAGCAGTACTTC. As protein: CASTPGGNLAYEQYF.

Regarding this clone: One end of the junction fails to match germline, which may point to a read error. The gene calls are TRBV3-1 (or the pseudogene TRBV3-2) and TRBJ1-2; D might be TRBD1 (5 bases). CDR1 and CDR2 from the germline V gene are LGHDT and YNNKEL (reference sequence). The CDR3 loop spans 14 amino acids. Here the CDR3 DNA reads TGTGCCAGCAGTCAAGAGCAGGGAGGCTATGGCTACACCTTC. This encodes CASSQEQGGYGYTF.

This chain connects TRBV5-4 to TRBJ2-2, with 9 nucleotides matching TRBD1. The CDR3 extends over 15 amino acids. The junction had 5 bases not matched to a gene; V was cut back by 4 bases and J by 4 bases. Germline V gives CDR1 SGHNT, CDR2 YYREEE (reference sequence). The chain's CDR3 is CASSRDRASTGELFF. The CDR3 DNA follows: TGTGCCAGCAGCCGGGACAGGGCGAGCACCGGGGAGCTGTTTTTT.

V is TRBV5-1 and J is TRBJ1-1; no definite D call. This CDR3 is built from 15 residues. Germline CDR1 is SGHRS and CDR2 is YFSETQ. The ends were cut back, 7 bases at V and 0 bases at J, with 16 bases in the middle. Here the CDR3 DNA reads TGCGCCAGCGCGGAGGCAGGAGGAATGAACACTGAAGCTTTCTTT. Translating gives CASAEAGGMNTEAFF.

V and J are TRBV6-4 and TRBJ1-2, with 7 nucleotides matching TRBD1. CDR1 is MRHNA and CDR2 is SNTAGT in the germline V gene. The CDR3 spans 14 residues. Losses at the gene ends were 6 bases for V and 4 bases for J; bases not matched to a gene: 8. CDR3 nucleotides: TGTGCCAGCAGACCTAACAGGGGAACCTATGGCTACACCTTC. Its protein product is CASRPNRGTYGYTF.

This clone was seen once. The V gene is TRBV7-3, the J gene TRBJ1-2; 8 bases match TRBD1. CDR3 length equals 14 residues. The ends lost 5 bases at V and 4 bases at J; junction bases unmatched: 6. CDR1 and CDR2 from the germline V gene are SGHTA and FQGTGA. CDR3 nucleotide sequence: TGTGCCAGCAGCCCAGGGGGCGCGACCTATGGCTACACCTTC. Translating it yields CASSPGGATYGYTF.

The V call is TRBV19, the J call TRBJ2-5; 9 nucleotides align to TRBD2. J was trimmed by 4 bases and V by 8 bases; bases with no gene match: 14. The germline V gene encodes CDR1 LNHDA and CDR2 SQIVND (reference sequence). The CDR3 length is 16 residues. The CDR3 reads CASRSRVAGVRETQYF. As DNA, the CDR3 is TGTGCCAGTCGTTCGCGGGTAGCGGGAGTAAGAGAGACCCAGTACTTC.